The entry below describes one T cell receptor (beta chain). Its target is unknown. This sample is part of a study of CD8+CD57+ T cells in acquired aplastic anemia. Overall study context: Healthy donors gave around 9.9 million reads on average for CD4+ cells. Study-wide results and caveats: Patients and controls shared approximately 30 CD8+ CDR3 sequences, highly expressed in patients.

TCR beta VDJ and CDR3 profiles were obtained from a genomic DNA template. MiXCR, applied by TCRdb to the reads, yields one record per CDR3 protein. Counted here are just over 400,000 distinct CDR3 sequences, around 68% occurring once; the ten biggest clones make up approximately 3.8%. The germline V and J ends were trimmed by 3 bases and 4 bases, with 7 bases remaining between them. CDR1 is SGHAT and CDR2 is FQDESV in the germline V gene (reference sequence). CDR3 length: 13 amino acids. The receptor was derived from a human donor in good health, serving as a control. Source material: sorted CD4+, CD8+, or CD8+CD57+ T cells (not recorded which) from PBMCs. V is TRBV11-1 and J is TRBJ1-3; D might be TRBD1 (5 bases). In DNA, the CDR3 is TGTGCCAGCAGCTTCGCAGGGGGAAACACCATATATTTT. Translated, it gives CASSFAGGNTIYF.